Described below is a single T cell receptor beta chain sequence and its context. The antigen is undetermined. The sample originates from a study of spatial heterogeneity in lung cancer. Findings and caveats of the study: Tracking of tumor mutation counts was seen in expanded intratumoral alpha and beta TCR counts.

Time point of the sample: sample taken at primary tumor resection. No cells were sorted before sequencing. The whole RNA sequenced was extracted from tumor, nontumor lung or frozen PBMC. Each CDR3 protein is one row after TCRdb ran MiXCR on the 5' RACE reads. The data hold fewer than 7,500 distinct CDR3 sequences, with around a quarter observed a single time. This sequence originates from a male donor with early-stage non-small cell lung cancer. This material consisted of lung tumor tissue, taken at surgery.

The CDR3 is CASTEQPVSYEQYF. In DNA form, the CDR3 reads TGCGCCAGCACCGAACAGCCGGTCTCCTACGAGCAGTACTTC. The rearrangement uses TRBV5-1 and TRBJ2-7; D not certain. This CDR3 contains 14 residues. The germline CDR1 and CDR2 sequences are SGHRS and YFSETQ. Trimming shortened V by 6 bases and J by 0 bases, and 13 bases separated the two germline ends.